This is a list of T cell receptor beta chains from one sample in a study of patients and donors after allogeneic stem cell transplantation. Each CDR3 protein is one row after TCRdb ran MiXCR on the RT-PCR reads. The sample gives some 880,000 distinct CDR3 sequences, about a sixth of which show up once; roughly 6.4% is in the top ten. The sequencing sample was made of blood, either unsorted or a sorted T cell fraction (not recorded which). These receptors all come from a human donor who was either an allogeneic HSCT recipient or a stem cell or donor lymphocyte infusion donor (not recorded which). It is not recorded whose cells these are; they may come from a transplant donor. Each CDR3 is given with its conserved first and last residue. D genes are given only for firm matches. A clone size is listed for some rows: how often the clone was seen (once, few, many), or a class if it is expanded.

V	D	J	size	DNA	CDR3
TRBV4-2	NA	TRBJ2-3	NA	TGTGCCAGCAGCCAAGATCATGCTAGCACAGATACGCAGTATTTT	CASSQDHASTDTQYF
TRBV12-3/TRBV12-4	NA	TRBJ2-7	NA	TGTGCCAGCAGTTTATATAGGGTACCCTACGAGCAGTACTTC	CASSLYRVPYEQYF
TRBV15	NA	TRBJ1-5	many	TGTGCCACCAGCAGAGATAGGTCGGGCCATCAGCCCCAGCATTTT	CATSRDRSGHQPQHF
TRBV4-2	NA	TRBJ2-2	NA	TGTGCCAGCAGCCAAGGAGGAGGCACCGGGGAGCTGTTTTTT	CASSQGGGTGELFF
TRBV30	NA	TRBJ1-1	NA	TGTGCCTCAGTCAGGAACACTGAAGCTTTCTTT	CASVRNTEAFF
TRBV12-3/TRBV12-4	TRBD1	TRBJ2-7	NA	TGTGCCAGTCACAGGGGTCCCTACGAGCAGTACTTC	CASHRGPYEQYF
TRBV12-3/TRBV12-4	TRBD2	TRBJ2-7	few	TGTGCCAGCAGTTTCCTCGCTAGCGGGTTCGACGAGCAGTACTTC	CASSFLASGFDEQYF
TRBV12-3/TRBV12-4	NA	TRBJ1-2	NA	TGTGCCAGCAGTGCCAAGTCTCGGGGAGTCAATGGCTACACCTTC	CASSAKSRGVNGYTF
TRBV5-1	NA	TRBJ2-1	few	TGCGCCAGCAGCTTCCGGGACGGCACCTACAATGAGCAGTTCTTC	CASSFRDGTYNEQFF
TRBV4-3	NA	TRBJ1-5	many	TGCGCCAGCAGCCAACTACAGAATCAGCCCCAGCATTTT	CASSQLQNQPQHF
TRBV4-1	TRBD1	TRBJ1-1	few	TGCGCCAGTACAAGTCCGGGACAGGGGTCCACTGAAGCTTTCTTT	CASTSPGQGSTEAFF
TRBV6-1	TRBD1	TRBJ2-7	NA	TGTGCCAGCAGCCGGACAGGGCAAATATCCTACGAGCAGTACTTC	CASSRTGQISYEQYF
TRBV2	TRBD1	TRBJ2-5	NA	TGTGCCAGCAGTCGAGCCCGGGACAGGGGTGGGGAGACCCAGTACTTC	CASSRARDRGGETQYF
TRBV7-3	NA	TRBJ2-2	few	TGTGCCAGCAGCTTCGACTCAGGAGCCGGGGAGCTGTTTTTT	CASSFDSGAGELFF
TRBV27	TRBD2	TRBJ2-3	NA	TGTGCCAGCAGCCTAGCGGGAGAACGTGTAGATACGCAGTATTTT	CASSLAGERVDTQYF
TRBV4-2	NA	TRBJ2-5	many	TGTGCCAGCAGCCAAGATCCCCGGGAGACCCAGTACTTC	CASSQDPRETQYF
TRBV20-1	TRBD2	TRBJ2-1	few	TGCAGTGCTAGAGTGCTTTCTAGCGGCTCCTACAATGAGCAGTTCTTC	CSARVLSSGSYNEQFF
TRBV5-1	TRBD1	TRBJ1-6	many	TGCGCCAGCAGCTGGGACAGGGATCGTTCACCCCTCCACTTT	CASSWDRDRSPLHF
TRBV28	TRBD1	TRBJ2-5	NA	TGTGCCAGCAGTTCCGCCGGGACAGGAAACCAAGAGACCCAGTACTTC	CASSSAGTGNQETQYF